The clone carrying this T cell receptor beta chain was detected a few times. Its matching antigen is unknown. This sample is part of a study of T cell repertoires in cytomegalovirus infection. Study at large: Public TCR beta signature analysis indicated the presence of both CMV infection and matching HLA type.

This CDR3 contains 15 residues. V shed 4 bases and J 0 bases; nucleotides not matched to a gene: 5. CDR1 and CDR2 (germline): LGHNA, YSLEER. Using its own MiXCR run on the reads, TCRdb lists one record per CDR3 protein. The sample has 600,000 to 800,000 distinct CDR3 sequences, 20% to 25% seen once; the top ten hold 6.5% to 10%. Findings and limits, study-wide: The cumulative frequency of public TCR beta families identified carriers of CMV plus the relevant HLA. What dominated the ex vivo response were HLA-C-restricted CMV-specific TCR beta clonotypes.

The V call is TRBV4-3, the J call TRBJ2-5; TRBD2 agrees at 7 bases. The source is a human donor in good health (CMV status not recorded). Some clones in this sample may be carry-over from other donors' samples. Sequencing used CD8+ T cells from PBMCs. CDR3 nucleotides: TGCGCCAGCAGCCGTCGACTAGCCCACCAAGAGACCCAGTACTTC. This translates into CASSRRLAHQETQYF.